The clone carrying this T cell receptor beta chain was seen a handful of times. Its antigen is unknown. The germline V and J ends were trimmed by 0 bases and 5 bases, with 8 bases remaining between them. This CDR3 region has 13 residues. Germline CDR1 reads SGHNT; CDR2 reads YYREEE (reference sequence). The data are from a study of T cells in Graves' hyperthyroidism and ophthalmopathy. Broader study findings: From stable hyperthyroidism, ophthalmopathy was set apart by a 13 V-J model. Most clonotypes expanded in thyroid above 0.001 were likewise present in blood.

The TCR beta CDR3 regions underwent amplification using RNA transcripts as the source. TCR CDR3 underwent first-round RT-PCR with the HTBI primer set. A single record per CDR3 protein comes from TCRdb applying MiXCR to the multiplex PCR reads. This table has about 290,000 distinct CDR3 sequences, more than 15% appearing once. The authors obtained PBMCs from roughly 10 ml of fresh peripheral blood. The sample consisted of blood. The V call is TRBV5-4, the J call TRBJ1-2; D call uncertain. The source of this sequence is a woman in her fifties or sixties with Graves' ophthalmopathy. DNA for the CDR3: TGTGCCAGCAGCTTGGTAGAGACGTATGGCTACACCTTC. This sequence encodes CASSLVETYGYTF.